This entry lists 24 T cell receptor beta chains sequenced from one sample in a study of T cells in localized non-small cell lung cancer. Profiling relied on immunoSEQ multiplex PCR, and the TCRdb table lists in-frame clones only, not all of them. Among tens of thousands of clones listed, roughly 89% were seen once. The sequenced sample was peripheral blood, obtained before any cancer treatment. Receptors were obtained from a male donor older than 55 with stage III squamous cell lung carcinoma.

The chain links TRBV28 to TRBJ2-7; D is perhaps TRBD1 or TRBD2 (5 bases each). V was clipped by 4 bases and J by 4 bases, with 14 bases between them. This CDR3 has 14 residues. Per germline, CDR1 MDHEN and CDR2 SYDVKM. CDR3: CASSSGPWGYEQYF. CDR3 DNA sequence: TGTGCCAGCAGTTCGGGACCCTGGGGTTACGAGCAGTACTTC.

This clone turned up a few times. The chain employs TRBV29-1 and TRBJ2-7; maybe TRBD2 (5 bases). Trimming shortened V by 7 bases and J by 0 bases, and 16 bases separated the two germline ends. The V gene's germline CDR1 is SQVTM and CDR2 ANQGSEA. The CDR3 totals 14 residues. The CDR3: CSASWSGSSYEQYF. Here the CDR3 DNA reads TGCAGCGCCTCCTGGAGCGGAAGCTCCTACGAGCAGTACTTC.

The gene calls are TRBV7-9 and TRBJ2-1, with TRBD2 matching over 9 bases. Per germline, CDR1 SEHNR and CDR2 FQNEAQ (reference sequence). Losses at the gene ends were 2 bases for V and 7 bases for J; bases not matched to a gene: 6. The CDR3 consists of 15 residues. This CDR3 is CASSLSGLAGNEQFF. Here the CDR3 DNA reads TGTGCCAGCAGCTTAAGTGGGCTAGCGGGGAATGAGCAGTTCTTC. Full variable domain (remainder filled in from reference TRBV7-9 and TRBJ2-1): DTGVSQNPRHKITKRGQNVTFRCDPISEHNRLYWYRQTLGQGPEFLTYFQNEAQLEKSRLLSDRFSAERPKGSFSTLEIQRTEQGDSAMYLCASSLSGLAGNEQFFGPGTRLTVL.

The chain's CDR3 is CASSLALYQGTEAFF. The CDR3 region has the DNA TGCGCCAGCAGCTTGGCCTTATATCAGGGCACTGAAGCTTTCTTT. V usage is TRBV5-1 and J usage is TRBJ1-1, with D perhaps TRBD1 (5 bases). Germline V lookup: CDR1 SGHRS, CDR2 YFSETQ. This CDR3 is built from 15 residues. V gave up 0 bases and J gave up 4 bases, with 13 bases separating them.

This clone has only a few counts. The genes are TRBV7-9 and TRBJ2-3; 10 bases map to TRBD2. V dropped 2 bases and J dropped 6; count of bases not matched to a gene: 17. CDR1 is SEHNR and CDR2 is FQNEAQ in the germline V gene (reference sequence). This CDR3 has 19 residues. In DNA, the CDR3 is TGTGCCAGCAGCTTACTGGGGCTAGCGGGAGAGAGGGCAGTGGATACGCAGTATTTT. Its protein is CASSLLGLAGERAVDTQYF.

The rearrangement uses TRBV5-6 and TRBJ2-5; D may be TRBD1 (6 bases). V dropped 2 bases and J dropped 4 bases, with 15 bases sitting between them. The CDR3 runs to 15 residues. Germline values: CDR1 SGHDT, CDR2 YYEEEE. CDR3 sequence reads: CASSFSRPGAETQYF. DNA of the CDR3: TGTGCCAGCAGCTTTAGTAGGCCAGGGGCAGAGACCCAGTACTTC.

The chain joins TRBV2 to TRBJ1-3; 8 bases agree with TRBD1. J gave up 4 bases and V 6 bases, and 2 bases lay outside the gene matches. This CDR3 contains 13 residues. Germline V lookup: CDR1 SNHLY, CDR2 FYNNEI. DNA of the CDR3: TGTGCCAGCAGCAGGGGGCAAGGAAACACCATATATTTT. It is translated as CASSRGQGNTIYF.

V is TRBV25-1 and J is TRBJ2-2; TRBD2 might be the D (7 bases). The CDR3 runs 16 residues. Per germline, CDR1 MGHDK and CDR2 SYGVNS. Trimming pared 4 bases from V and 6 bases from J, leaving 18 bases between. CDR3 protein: CASSAYRGGVAGELFF. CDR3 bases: TGTGCCAGCAGTGCCTATCGAGGGGGGGTAGCCGGGGAGCTGTTTTTT.

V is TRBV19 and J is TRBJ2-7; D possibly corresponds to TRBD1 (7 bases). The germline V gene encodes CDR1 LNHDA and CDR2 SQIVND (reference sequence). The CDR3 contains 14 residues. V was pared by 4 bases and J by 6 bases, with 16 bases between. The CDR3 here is CASSTLGGGAEQYF. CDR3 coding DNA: TGTGCCAGTAGTACCCTCGGAGGGGGCGCCGAGCAGTACTTC. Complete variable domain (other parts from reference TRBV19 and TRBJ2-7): DGGITQSPKYLFRKEGQNVTLSCEQNLNHDAMYWYRQDPGQGLRLIYYSQIVNDFQKGDIAEGYSVSREKKESFPLTVTSAQKNPTAFYLCASSTLGGGAEQYFGPGTRLTVT.

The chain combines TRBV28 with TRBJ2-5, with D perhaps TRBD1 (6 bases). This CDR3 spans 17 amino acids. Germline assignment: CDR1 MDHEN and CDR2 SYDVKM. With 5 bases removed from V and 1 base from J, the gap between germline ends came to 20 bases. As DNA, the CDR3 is TGTGCCAGCAGTCGCGGACAGACTGGGGCCTTCCAAGAGACCCAGTACTTC. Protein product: CASSRGQTGAFQETQYF.

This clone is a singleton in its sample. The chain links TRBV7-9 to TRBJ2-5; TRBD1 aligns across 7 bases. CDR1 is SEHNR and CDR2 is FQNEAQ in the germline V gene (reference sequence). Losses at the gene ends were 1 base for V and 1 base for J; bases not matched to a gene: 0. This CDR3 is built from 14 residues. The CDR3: CASSLGQGQETQYF. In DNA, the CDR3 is TGTGCCAGCAGCTTAGGACAGGGCCAAGAGACCCAGTACTTC.

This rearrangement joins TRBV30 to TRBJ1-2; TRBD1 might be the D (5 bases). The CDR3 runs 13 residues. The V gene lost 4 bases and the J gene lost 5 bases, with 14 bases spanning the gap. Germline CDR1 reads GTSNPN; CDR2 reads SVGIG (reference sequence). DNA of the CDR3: TGTGCCTGGACCAGGGACCGGGGGTATGGCTACACCTTC. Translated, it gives CAWTRDRGYGYTF.

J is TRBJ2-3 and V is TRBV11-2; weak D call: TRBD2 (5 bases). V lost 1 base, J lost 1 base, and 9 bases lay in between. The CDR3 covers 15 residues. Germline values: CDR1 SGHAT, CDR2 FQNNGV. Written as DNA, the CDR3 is TGTGCCAGCAGCTTAGGTATACTAGGCACAGATACGCAGTATTTT. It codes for CASSLGILGTDTQYF.

Written as DNA, the CDR3 is TGCGCCAGCAGCTTGGGGAGGGAGCGTAATTCACCCCTCCACTTT. Protein: CASSLGRERNSPLHF. This sequence joins TRBV5-1 and TRBJ1-6, with no clear D. The CDR3 length is 15 residues. The V gene lost 0 bases and the J gene lost 6 bases, with 10 bases spanning the gap. CDR1 is SGHRS and CDR2 is YFSETQ in the germline V gene.

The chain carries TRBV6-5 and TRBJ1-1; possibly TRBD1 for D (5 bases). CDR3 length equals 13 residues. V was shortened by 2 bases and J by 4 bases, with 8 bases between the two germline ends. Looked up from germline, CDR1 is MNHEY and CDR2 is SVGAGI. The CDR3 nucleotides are TGTGCCAGCAGTTACGGGGGGACCACTGAAGCTTTCTTT. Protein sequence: CASSYGGTTEAFF.

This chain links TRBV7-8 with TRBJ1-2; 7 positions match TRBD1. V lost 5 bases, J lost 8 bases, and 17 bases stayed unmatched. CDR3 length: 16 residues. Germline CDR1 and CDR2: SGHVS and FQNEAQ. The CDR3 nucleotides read TGTGCCAGCAGCCAGGCTCCAGACAGGGATAAATGGGGCTACACCTTC. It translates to CASSQAPDRDKWGYTF.

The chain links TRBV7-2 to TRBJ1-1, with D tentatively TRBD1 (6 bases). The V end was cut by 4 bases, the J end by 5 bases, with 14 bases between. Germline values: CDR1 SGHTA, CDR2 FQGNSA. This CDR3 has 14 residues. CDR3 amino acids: CASSSQGSLTEAFF. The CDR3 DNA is TGTGCCAGCAGCTCACAGGGAAGTTTGACTGAAGCTTTCTTT.

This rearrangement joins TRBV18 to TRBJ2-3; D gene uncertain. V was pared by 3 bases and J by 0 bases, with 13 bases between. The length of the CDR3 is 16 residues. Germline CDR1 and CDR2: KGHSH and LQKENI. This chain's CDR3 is CASSPRPPGSTDTQYF. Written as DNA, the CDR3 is TGTGCCAGCTCACCCCGACCTCCAGGTAGCACAGATACGCAGTATTTT.

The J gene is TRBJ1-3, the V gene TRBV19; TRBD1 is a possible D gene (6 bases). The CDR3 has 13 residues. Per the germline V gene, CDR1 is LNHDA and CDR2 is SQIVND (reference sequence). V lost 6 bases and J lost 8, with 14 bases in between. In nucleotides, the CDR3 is TGTGCCAGTAGCGGACAAAGGGGGGACACCATATATTTT. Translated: CASSGQRGDTIYF.

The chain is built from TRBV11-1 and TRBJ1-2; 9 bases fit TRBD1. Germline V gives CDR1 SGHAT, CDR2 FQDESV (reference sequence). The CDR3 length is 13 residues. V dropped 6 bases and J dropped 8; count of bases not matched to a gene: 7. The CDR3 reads CASSLQGAGGYTF. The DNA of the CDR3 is TGTGCCAGCAGTTTACAGGGGGCTGGAGGCTACACCTTC.

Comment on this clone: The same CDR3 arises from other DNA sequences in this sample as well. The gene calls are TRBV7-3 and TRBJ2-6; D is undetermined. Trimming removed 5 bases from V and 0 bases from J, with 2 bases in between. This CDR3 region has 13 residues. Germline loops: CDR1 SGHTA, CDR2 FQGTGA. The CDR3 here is CASSRSGANVLTF. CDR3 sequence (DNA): TGTGCCAGCAGCCGCTCTGGGGCCAACGTCCTGACTTTC.

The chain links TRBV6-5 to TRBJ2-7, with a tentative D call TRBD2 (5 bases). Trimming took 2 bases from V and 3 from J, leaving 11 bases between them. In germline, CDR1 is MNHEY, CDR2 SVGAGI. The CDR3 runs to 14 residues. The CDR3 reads CASSYRGMGYEQYF. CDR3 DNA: TGTGCCAGCAGTTACCGGGGAATGGGCTACGAGCAGTACTTC.

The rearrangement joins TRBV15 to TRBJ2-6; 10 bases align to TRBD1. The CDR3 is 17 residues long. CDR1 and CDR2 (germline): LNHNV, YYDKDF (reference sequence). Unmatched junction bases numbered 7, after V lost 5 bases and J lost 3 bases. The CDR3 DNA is TGTGCCACCAGCGGGGACAGGGGCGGGATTGGGGCCAACGTCCTGACTTTC. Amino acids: CATSGDRGGIGANVLTF.

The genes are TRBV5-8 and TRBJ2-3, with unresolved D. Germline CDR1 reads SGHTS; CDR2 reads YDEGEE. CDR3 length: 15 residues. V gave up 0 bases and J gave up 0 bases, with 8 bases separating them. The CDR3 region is CASSLGIGSTDTQYF. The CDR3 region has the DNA TGTGCCAGCAGCTTGGGGATCGGAAGCACAGATACGCAGTATTTT.